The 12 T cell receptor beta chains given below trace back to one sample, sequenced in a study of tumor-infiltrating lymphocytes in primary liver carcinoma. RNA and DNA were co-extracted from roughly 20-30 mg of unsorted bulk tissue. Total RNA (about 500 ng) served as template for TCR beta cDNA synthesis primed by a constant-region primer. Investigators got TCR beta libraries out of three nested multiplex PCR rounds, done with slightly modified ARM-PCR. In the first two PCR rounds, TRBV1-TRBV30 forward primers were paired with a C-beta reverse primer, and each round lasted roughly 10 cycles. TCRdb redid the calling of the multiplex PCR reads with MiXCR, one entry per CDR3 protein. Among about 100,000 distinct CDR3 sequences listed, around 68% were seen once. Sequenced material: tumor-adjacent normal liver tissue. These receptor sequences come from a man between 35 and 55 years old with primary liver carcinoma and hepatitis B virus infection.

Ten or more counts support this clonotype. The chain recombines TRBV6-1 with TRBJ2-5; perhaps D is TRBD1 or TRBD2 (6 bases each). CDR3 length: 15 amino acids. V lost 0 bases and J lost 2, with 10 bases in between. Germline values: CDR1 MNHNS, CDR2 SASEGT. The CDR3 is CASSEAGGSQETQYF. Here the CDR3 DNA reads TGTGCCAGCAGTGAAGCGGGGGGCTCTCAAGAGACCCAGTACTTC.

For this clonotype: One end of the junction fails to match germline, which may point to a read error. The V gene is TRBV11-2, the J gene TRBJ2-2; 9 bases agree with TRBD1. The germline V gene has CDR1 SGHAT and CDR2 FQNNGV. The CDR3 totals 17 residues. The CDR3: CASSFDRDRVGTRELLF. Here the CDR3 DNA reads TGTGCCAGCAGCTTTGATCGGGACAGGGTCGGCACCAGGGAGCTGTTATTC.

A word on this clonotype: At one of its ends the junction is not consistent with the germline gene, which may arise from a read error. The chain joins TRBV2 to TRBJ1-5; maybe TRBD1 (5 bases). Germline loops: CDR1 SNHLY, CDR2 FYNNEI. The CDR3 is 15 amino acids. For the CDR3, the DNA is TGTGTCAGCAGTGAACAGGCGAATGCAGGTCAGCCCCAGCATTTT. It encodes CVSSEQANAGQPQHF. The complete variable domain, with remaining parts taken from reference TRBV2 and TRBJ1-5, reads EPEVTQTPSHQVTQMGQEVILRCVPISNHLYFYWYRQILGQKVEFLVSFYNNEISEKSEIFDDQFSVERPDGSNFTLKIRSTKLEDSAMYFCVSSEQANAGQPQHFGDGTRLSIL.

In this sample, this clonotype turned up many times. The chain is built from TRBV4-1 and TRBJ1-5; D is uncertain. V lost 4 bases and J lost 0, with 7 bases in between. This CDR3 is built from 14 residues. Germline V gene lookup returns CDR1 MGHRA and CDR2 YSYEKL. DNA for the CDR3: TGCGCCAGCAGCCTTCATGATAGCAATCAGCCCCAGCATTTT. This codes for CASSLHDSNQPQHF.

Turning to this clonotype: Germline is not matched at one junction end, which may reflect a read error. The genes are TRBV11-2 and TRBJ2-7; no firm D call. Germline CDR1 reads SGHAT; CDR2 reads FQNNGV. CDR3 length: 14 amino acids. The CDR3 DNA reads TGTGCCAGCAGCTTAACCGACGGAGCCTACGATCAGTTATTC. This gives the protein CASSLTDGAYDQLF.

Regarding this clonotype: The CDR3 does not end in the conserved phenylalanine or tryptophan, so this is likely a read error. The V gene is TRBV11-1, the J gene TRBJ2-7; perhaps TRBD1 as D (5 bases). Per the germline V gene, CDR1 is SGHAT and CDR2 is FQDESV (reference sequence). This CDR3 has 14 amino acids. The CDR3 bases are TGTGCCAACAGCCCCTCCCAGGGTTCCTATGAGCAGTACCTC. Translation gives CANSPSQGSYEQYL.

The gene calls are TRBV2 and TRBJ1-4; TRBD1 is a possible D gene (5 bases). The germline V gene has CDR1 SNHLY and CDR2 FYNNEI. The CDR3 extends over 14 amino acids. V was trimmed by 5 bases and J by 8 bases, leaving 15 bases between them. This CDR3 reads CASSWTPHKEKLFF. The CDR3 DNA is TGTGCCAGCAGTTGGACACCCCATAAGGAAAAACTGTTTTTT.

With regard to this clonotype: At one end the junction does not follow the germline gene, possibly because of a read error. The CDR3 protein is CVSSLVAGEAFF. CDR3 nucleotide sequence: TGTGTCAGCAGCTTAGTTGCAGGTGAGGCTTTCTTT. V usage is TRBV11-2 and J usage is TRBJ1-1; D is undetermined. This CDR3 comprises 12 residues. CDR1 and CDR2 (germline): SGHAT, FQNNGV.

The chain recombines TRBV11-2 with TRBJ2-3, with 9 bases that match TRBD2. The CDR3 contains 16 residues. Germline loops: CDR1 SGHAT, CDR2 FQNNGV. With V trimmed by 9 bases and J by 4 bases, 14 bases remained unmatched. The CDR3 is CASSPPTSGNSDTQYF. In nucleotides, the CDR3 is TGTGCCAGTAGCCCCCCGACTAGCGGCAACTCAGATACGCAGTATTTT. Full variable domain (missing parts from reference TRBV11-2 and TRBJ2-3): EAGVAQSPRYKIIEKRQSVAFWCNPISGHATLYWYQQILGQGPKLLIQFQNNGVVDDSQLPKDRFSAERLKGVDSTLKIQPAKLEDSAVYLCASSPPTSGNSDTQYFGPGTRLTVL.

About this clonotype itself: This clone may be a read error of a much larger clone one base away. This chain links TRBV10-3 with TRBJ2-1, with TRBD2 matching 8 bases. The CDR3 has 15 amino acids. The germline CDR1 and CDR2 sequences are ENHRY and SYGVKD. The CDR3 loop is CAISVKAGDYNERFF. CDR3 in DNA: TGTGCCATCAGTGTCAAAGCGGGAGACTACAATGAGCGGTTCTTC.

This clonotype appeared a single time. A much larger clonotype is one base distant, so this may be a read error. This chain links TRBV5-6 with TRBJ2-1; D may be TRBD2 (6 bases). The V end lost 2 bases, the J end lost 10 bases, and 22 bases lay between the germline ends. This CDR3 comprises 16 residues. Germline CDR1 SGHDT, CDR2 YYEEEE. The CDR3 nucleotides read TGTGCCAGCAGCTTAGGGCTACCGGGAGCCATGGGGGAGCAGTTCTTC. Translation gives CASSLGLPGAMGEQFF.

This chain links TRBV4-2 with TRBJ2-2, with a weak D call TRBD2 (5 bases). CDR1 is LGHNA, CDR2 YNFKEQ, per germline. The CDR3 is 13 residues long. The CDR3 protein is CVGSPLGTGELFF. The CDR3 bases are TGTGTCGGCAGCCCACTAGGCACCGGGGAGCTGTTTTTT.